This note documents a single T cell receptor (beta chain) sequence. The sample comes from a study of T cell changes during pregnancy in multiple sclerosis. The germline CDR1 and CDR2 sequences are SGHTA and FQGTGA. After removal of 2 bases from V and 5 bases from J, the junction contained 0 bases not matched to a gene. The CDR3 loop spans 14 amino acids. The method was immunoSEQ multiplex PCR; TCRdb's version includes in-frame clones alone and lacks a portion of them. The sample holds about 44,000 clones, around 90% seen once. The input for sequencing was CD8+ T cells from peripheral blood mononuclear cells, taken after pregnancy. The chain combines TRBV7-3 with TRBJ2-1; 10 bases align to TRBD2. This TCR came from a female donor in good health, enrolled as a control in a pregnancy study. CDR3 sequence (DNA): TGTGCCAGCAGCTTAGGACTAGCGGACAATGAGCAGTTCTTC. Amino acids: CASSLGLADNEQFF.